The rows below give T cell receptor beta chains drawn from one sample of a study of blood T cells in healthy people across ages. MiXCR, run by TCRdb on the 5' RACE reads, gives a single entry per CDR3 protein. The table records around 2 million distinct CDR3 sequences, 39% of them present only once. Material for sequencing was blood. These receptors were collected from a human donor in good health. Each CDR3 is given with its conserved first and last residue. A D gene is named only where the DNA matches it firmly. Clone size is not always given. Where it is, it says once, few, many or a class for expanded clones.

CDR3nt | CDR3aa | d_gene | abundance | j_gene | v_gene
TGTGCCAGCAGTGACCCTTCAGGGGGAGCTCCCTACGAGCAGTACTTC | CASSDPSGGAPYEQYF | TRBD1 | NA | TRBJ2-7 | TRBV27
TGTGCCAGCGGAGGTACATTCTGGTGGGAGCAGTTCTTC | CASGGTFWWEQFF | NA | few | TRBJ2-1 | TRBV7-8
TGTGCCAGCAGCCTCGGGATACTGAACACTGAAGCTTTCTTT | CASSLGILNTEAFF | NA | NA | TRBJ1-1 | TRBV7-2
TGCGCCAGCAGCCAGGTTTACAGGGTAGGGTCACCCCTCCACTTT | CASSQVYRVGSPLHF | NA | few | TRBJ1-6 | TRBV4-3
TGCGCCAGCAGCCAGGCCGGGAGGGCGTACCAAGAGACCCAGTACTTC | CASSQAGRAYQETQYF | TRBD2 | few | TRBJ2-5 | TRBV4-3
TGTGCCACCAGCAGAGATACACAGACCTATGGCTACACCTTC | CATSRDTQTYGYTF | NA | NA | TRBJ1-2 | TRBV15
TGTGTCCAGATCGGGGAATGGTACATTGAAGCTTTCTTT | CVQIGEWYIEAFF | NA | NA | TRBJ1-1 | TRBV27
TGTGCCAGCAGCTTATACCAGATGGGCTACACCTTC | CASSLYQMGYTF | NA | few | TRBJ1-2 | TRBV7-9
TGTGCCCTTTGGGGCCTTAGCAATCAGCCCCAGCATTTT | CALWGLSNQPQHF | NA | few | TRBJ1-5 | TRBV27
TGTGCCAGCAGGACTAGGGGACCCGGGGAGCTGTTTTTT | CASRTRGPGELFF | NA | NA | TRBJ2-2 | TRBV2
TGCAGCGTCATCGGGGGGGGAGAGACCCAGTACTTC | CSVIGGGETQYF | TRBD2 | NA | TRBJ2-5 | TRBV29-1
TGTGCCATCAGTGAGTCGACTCACGGCAGGGGGGATGAAAAACTGTTTTTT | CAISESTHGRGDEKLFF | TRBD1 | few | TRBJ1-4 | TRBV10-3
TGTGCTAGCAGCTTAAATACAGCGGAGACAGATACGCAGTATTTT | CASSLNTAETDTQYF | NA | few | TRBJ2-3 | TRBV7-7
TGCGGTGCTAGACCCAGGGAAGAGCAGTTCTTC | CGARPREEQFF | NA | NA | TRBJ2-1 | TRBV20-1
TGTGCCAGCAGCAGCGGGGGAAACTCCTACAATGAGCAGTTCTTC | CASSSGGNSYNEQFF | TRBD2 | NA | TRBJ2-1 | TRBV7-2
TGTGCCAGCAGTTACTCAGCCAGGTCGAACACTGAAGCTTTCTTT | CASSYSARSNTEAFF | NA | few | TRBJ1-1 | TRBV6-6
TGTACCAGCAGCCCTGGGACAGGGGGCTACTATGGCTACACCTTC | CTSSPGTGGYYGYTF | TRBD1 | once | TRBJ1-2 | TRBV7-6
TGTGCCAGCAGCTTATCGGCAGGGAACTCCTACGAGCAGGACTTC | CASSLSAGNSYEQDF | NA | few | TRBJ2-7 | TRBV7-2
TGTGCCAGCAGCCGGGACCACGTATCAAACACAGATACGCAGTATTTT | CASSRDHVSNTDTQYF | NA | NA | TRBJ2-3 | TRBV6-6
TGTGCCAGCGGGGAGAGGGTAGAGACCCAGTACTTC | CASGERVETQYF | NA | NA | TRBJ2-5 | TRBV28
TGTGCCAGCAGTTTAAGGCAGTCAAGCGGCGGATTGGACACTGAAGCTTTCTTT | CASSLRQSSGGLDTEAFF | NA | few | TRBJ1-1 | TRBV28
TGTGCCAGCAGTTACGGTCGGGGGCCCACAAATCAGCCCCAGCATTTT | CASSYGRGPTNQPQHF | NA | NA | TRBJ1-5 | TRBV6-2/TRBV6-3
TGTGCCAGCAGCGTAGACTTGGGCACTGAAGCTTTCTTT | CASSVDLGTEAFF | NA | NA | TRBJ1-1 | TRBV9
TGTGCCAGCAGCTGGGGGAGGGGGACAGGGCCCCACGAGCAGTACTTC | CASSWGRGTGPHEQYF | TRBD1 | NA | TRBJ2-7 | TRBV7-2
TGCAGCGTTGAACAGGGGACCTCCTACGAGCAGTACTTC | CSVEQGTSYEQYF | NA | few | TRBJ2-7 | TRBV29-1
TGCGCCAGCAGCTTGATCTGGACAGGGGAGTACGAGCAGTACTTC | CASSLIWTGEYEQYF | TRBD1 | few | TRBJ2-7 | TRBV5-1
TGTGCCAGCAGCGGACGGTTGGACAGCCAAGGATATAATTCACCCCTCCACTTT | CASSGRLDSQGYNSPLHF | NA | NA | TRBJ1-6 | TRBV7-2
TGTGCCACCAGTGGGGCCTCGTCTCCTCTCGGGGAGACCCAGTACTTC | CATSGASSPLGETQYF | NA | NA | TRBJ2-5 | TRBV24-1
TGTGCCAGCAGTTCGTCGGGGGCACAGTACTTC | CASSSSGAQYF | NA | few | TRBJ2-7 | TRBV6-5
TGTGCCAGCAGTCCCAGACCCCAGGGCTATGGCTACACCTTC | CASSPRPQGYGYTF | NA | few | TRBJ1-2 | TRBV6-4
TGCAGTGCCATGGACAGGGGGCTGAGGACTGAAGCTTTCTTT | CSAMDRGLRTEAFF | TRBD1 | few | TRBJ1-1 | TRBV20-1
TGTGCCAGCGGCACCGCAGGCACCGAAGATACGCAGTATTTT | CASGTAGTEDTQYF | NA | NA | TRBJ2-3 | TRBV6-6
TGTGCCAGCAGCGTAGGGGGGTGGAACACTGAAGCTTTCTTT | CASSVGGWNTEAFF | NA | few | TRBJ1-1 | TRBV9
TGCAGTGCCAATTCCCCGGTGGGCACAGATACGCAGTATTTT | CSANSPVGTDTQYF | NA | NA | TRBJ2-3 | TRBV20-1
TGTGCCAGCAAATCCCGGGACAGGGACGAGCAGTACTTC | CASKSRDRDEQYF | TRBD1 | NA | TRBJ2-7 | TRBV6-1
TGTGCCAGCAGCATAGTGGTGGGACAGCAAATGAACACTGAAGCTTTCTTT | CASSIVVGQQMNTEAFF | TRBD1 | NA | TRBJ1-1 | TRBV4-2
TGCAGCGTCTATTCGACGGACGGGGAATACGAGCAGTACTTC | CSVYSTDGEYEQYF | NA | many | TRBJ2-7 | TRBV29-1
TGTGCCAGCAGCTCTTGGGTGGAAGGCGAGCAGTACTTC | CASSSWVEGEQYF | NA | few | TRBJ2-7 | TRBV7-2
TGTGCCAGCAGTGAAGAGGGTTGGGAGCCCCAGCATTTT | CASSEEGWEPQHF | NA | NA | TRBJ1-5 | TRBV2
TGTGCCATCAGTGCCCCGGGGGGGAGCACAGATACGCAGTATTTT | CAISAPGGSTDTQYF | TRBD2 | NA | TRBJ2-3 | TRBV10-3
TGTGCCAGCAGCCCAACAAAGGTAGATATCGCCACAGATACGCAGTATTTT | CASSPTKVDIATDTQYF | NA | many | TRBJ2-3 | TRBV4-2
TGTGCCACCAGTGATCAACCGGTGACAGATACGCAGTATTTT | CATSDQPVTDTQYF | NA | few | TRBJ2-3 | TRBV24-1
TGCGCCAGCAGCTTCACGGCTAGCGGGGGGAGTGAGCAGTTCTTC | CASSFTASGGSEQFF | TRBD2 | NA | TRBJ2-1 | TRBV5-1
TGTGCCAGCAGCTTAAGTTCCGTTAGGTGGGGGAACTACAATGAGCAGTTCTTC | CASSLSSVRWGNYNEQFF | NA | NA | TRBJ2-1 | TRBV7-2
TGCGCCAGCAGCTTGAGCAACAGGGGGCAAGGGTACACTGAAGCTTTCTTT | CASSLSNRGQGYTEAFF | TRBD1 | NA | TRBJ1-1 | TRBV5-1
TGCAGTGCTGGGACCCCGGGACTAGCGGGGGGGAGCTCCTACAATGAGCAGTTCTTC | CSAGTPGLAGGSSYNEQFF | TRBD2 | few | TRBJ2-1 | TRBV20-1
TGTGCCAACAGCCGCGGGACTCTACCCTACAATGAGCAGTTCTTC | CANSRGTLPYNEQFF | NA | few | TRBJ2-1 | TRBV7-3
TGTGCCAGCAGTTCTCCTATCGAAGCTTTCTTT | CASSSPIEAFF | NA | few | TRBJ1-1 | TRBV12-3/TRBV12-4
TGCGCCAGCAGCTTATTACTCCGGACCAACTACAATGAGCAGTTCTTC | CASSLLLRTNYNEQFF | NA | few | TRBJ2-1 | TRBV5-1
TGCAGTGCTGGACTTACGGACAGAGGGAATAATTCACCCCTCCACTTT | CSAGLTDRGNNSPLHF | NA | NA | TRBJ1-6 | TRBV20-1
TGCAGTGCTTCTAGAGGGTTGGCAGATACGCAGTATTTT | CSASRGLADTQYF | NA | NA | TRBJ2-3 | TRBV20-1
TGTGCCACCAGTGACCCAAGGACACCTTATGGCTACACCTTC | CATSDPRTPYGYTF | NA | few | TRBJ1-2 | TRBV24-1
TGTGCCAGCAGCATAGGACAGGATGAGCAGTTCTTC | CASSIGQDEQFF | TRBD1 | NA | TRBJ2-1 | TRBV7-2
TGTGCCAGCAGCCGAACAGGTGGGGGGGGTAGGAACAATGAGCAGTTCTTC | CASSRTGGGGRNNEQFF | TRBD2 | few | TRBJ2-1 | TRBV7-3
TGTGCCAGCAGTTTATTGCAACAGGGGAAACAGACCCAGTACTTC | CASSLLQQGKQTQYF | TRBD1 | few | TRBJ2-5 | TRBV28
TGTGCCAGCAGTTTAGGGGGGCGATACGTTGACTACACCTTC | CASSLGGRYVDYTF | NA | NA | TRBJ1-2 | TRBV27
TGTGCCAGCAGCCCCACCAGCGGAACCCAAGAGACCCAGTACTTC | CASSPTSGTQETQYF | NA | few | TRBJ2-5 | TRBV2
TGTGCCACCAGTGAGTCTGGACAATGGGGGACCCAGTACTTC | CATSESGQWGTQYF | NA | few | TRBJ2-5 | TRBV24-1
TGTGCCAGCGTCGACGGTCTGGGTTACTATGGCTACACCTTC | CASVDGLGYYGYTF | NA | NA | TRBJ1-2 | TRBV11-2
TGTGCCAGCAGTTACTCGACCGGGCGCGAGCAGTACTTC | CASSYSTGREQYF | NA | NA | TRBJ2-7 | TRBV6-6